This T cell receptor beta chain was found in a study of T-cell reconstitution after alpha-beta-depleted transplantation in children (dated by TCRdb to 2015 to 2016). About the study as a whole: Using TCR repertoire profiling, the study quantitatively followed how T-cell immune reconstitution unfolded in children after TCRalphabeta/CD19-depleted allogeneic hematopoietic cell transplantation. Paper-wide results and their limitations: Apparently early alphabetaT-cell count recovery about two months after transplant reportedly relied on only several hundred rapidly expanded clones derived from non-depleted graft cells. In some patients, the high TCRbeta diversity seen at day 60 was put down to recipient T cells and intrathymic progenitors that had survived conditioning. Hyperexpanded clone frequencies declined over subsequent months; after one year, T-cell counts and TCRbeta diversity were mostly attributed to newly produced T cells.

According to the study, the label for this sample's treatment or condition signals: allogeneic hematopoietic cell transplantation with graft depleted of TCRalphabeta T cells and CD19 B cells. TCRalphabeta/CD19-depleted allogeneic hematopoietic cell grafts were given to the transplant recipients, all of whom were children. At least ten counts were recorded for this clonotype. The specificity of this receptor is unknown. No much larger clonotype is one base removed from it; base qualities were not supplied. The library relied on PCR. TCRdb records Illumina HiSeq 2500 as the sequencer. TCR libraries were prepared with molecular barcoding, using unique molecular identifiers to normalize TCRbeta repertoire quantification. Using fastp at Q25 and MiXCR, TCRdb reprocessed the public reads and kept productive beta chains. Here each entry gathers all rows of one CDR3 protein and keeps the most common genes and DNA. The sample yields around 300,000 distinct CDR3 sequences; approximately 10% were counted once. Of the sample, 23% falls within the top ten clones.

The CDR3 starts with the cysteine, ends with the phenylalanine, and has 13 residues. Only the CDR3 DNA is retained, 39 bases long and in frame from the first base. CDR1 LGHNA and CDR2 YSLEER are derived from the germline V gene. Trimming removed 4 bases from V and 6 bases from J; the gene matches leave 2 bases unexplained. This chain is built from TRBV4-3 and TRBJ1-2, with 10 bases matching TRBD1. This TCR came from a male patient aged 2-15 years who had a stem cell transplant for chronic granulomatous disease, so the T cells may come from the graft donor. The starting material was peripheral blood, obtained 180 days after TCRalphabeta/CD19-depleted stem cell transplant. This receptor has the CDR3 CASSRGTGDGYTF. The DNA sequence is given as TGCGCCAGCAGCCGCGGGACAGGGGATGGCTACACCTTC.